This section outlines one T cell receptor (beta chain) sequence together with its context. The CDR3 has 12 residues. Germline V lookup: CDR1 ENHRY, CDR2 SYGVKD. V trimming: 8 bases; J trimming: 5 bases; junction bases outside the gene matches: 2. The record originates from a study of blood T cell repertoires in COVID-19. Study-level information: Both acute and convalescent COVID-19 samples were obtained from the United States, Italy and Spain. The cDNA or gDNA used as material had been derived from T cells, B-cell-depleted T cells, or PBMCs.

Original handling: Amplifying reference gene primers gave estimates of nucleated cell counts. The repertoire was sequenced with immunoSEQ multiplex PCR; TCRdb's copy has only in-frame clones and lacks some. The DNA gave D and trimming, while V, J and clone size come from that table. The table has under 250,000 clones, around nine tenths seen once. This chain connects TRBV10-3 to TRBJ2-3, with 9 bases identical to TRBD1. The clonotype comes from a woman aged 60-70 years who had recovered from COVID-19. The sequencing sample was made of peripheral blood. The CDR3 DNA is TGTGCCATCGGGACAGGGAGAGATACGCAGTATTTT. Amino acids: CAIGTGRDTQYF.